This is a list of T cell receptor beta chains from one sample in a study of beta chain features in type 1 diabetes. Assay: immunoSEQ multiplex PCR; the TCRdb copy retains only in-frame clones and omits some. The sample yields around 650,000 clones, roughly 12% seen once. Material for sequencing was naive CD4+ T cells from blood. Every receptor here comes from a man aged 30 to 39 with type 1 diabetes. The CDR3 runs from the conserved cysteine through the conserved F or W. Each record gives: V gene, clone size, D gene, J gene, CDR3 protein, CDR3 DNA. A D gene is named only where the DNA matches it firmly. Clone size is not always given. Where it is, it says once, few, many or a class for expanded clones.

v_call: TRBV14
clone_size: -
d_call: -
j_call: TRBJ1-2
cdr3_aa: CASSQDRVKTF
cdr3_nt: TGTGCCAGCAGCCAAGACAGGGTAAAGACCTTC

v_call: TRBV7-2
clone_size: -
d_call: TRBD2
j_call: TRBJ2-5
cdr3_aa: CASSLRRRLAGRETQYF
cdr3_nt: TGTGCCAGCAGCTTACGCCGCCGACTAGCGGGTAGAGAGACCCAGTACTTC

v_call: TRBV6-1
clone_size: few
d_call: TRBD2
j_call: TRBJ2-1
cdr3_aa: CASSPRSGGYNEQFF
cdr3_nt: TGTGCCAGCAGTCCCCGAAGCGGGGGGTACAATGAGCAGTTCTTC

v_call: TRBV27
clone_size: -
d_call: -
j_call: TRBJ1-1
cdr3_aa: CASSLIRANTEAFF
cdr3_nt: TGTGCCAGCAGTTTGATCAGGGCGAACACTGAAGCTTTCTTT

v_call: TRBV9
clone_size: few
d_call: TRBD2
j_call: TRBJ2-2
cdr3_aa: CASSVQAGTNTGELFF
cdr3_nt: TGTGCCAGCAGCGTACAAGCGGGAACTAACACCGGGGAGCTGTTTTTT

v_call: TRBV4-1
clone_size: -
d_call: -
j_call: TRBJ1-6
cdr3_aa: CASRQGHYYNSPLHF
cdr3_nt: TGCGCCAGCAGGCAGGGCCACTATTATAATTCACCCCTCCACTTT

v_call: TRBV6-5
clone_size: few
d_call: -
j_call: TRBJ2-5
cdr3_aa: CASSYNIGETQYF
cdr3_nt: TGTGCCAGCAGCTACAACATCGGGGAGACCCAGTACTTC

v_call: TRBV30
clone_size: few
d_call: -
j_call: TRBJ1-6
cdr3_aa: CAWGAWQSPLHF
cdr3_nt: TGTGCCTGGGGCGCCTGGCAGTCACCCCTCCACTTT

v_call: TRBV4-2
clone_size: few
d_call: -
j_call: TRBJ2-5
cdr3_aa: CASSQDRAGSWTQYF
cdr3_nt: TGTGCCAGCAGCCAAGATAGGGCCGGTAGTTGGACCCAGTACTTC

v_call: TRBV27
clone_size: -
d_call: TRBD2
j_call: TRBJ2-6
cdr3_aa: CASSSRGVTPLTGANVLTF
cdr3_nt: TGTGCCAGCAGTTCTCGGGGGGTTACCCCTCTCACTGGGGCCAACGTCCTGACTTTC

v_call: TRBV10-2
clone_size: -
d_call: TRBD1
j_call: TRBJ1-2
cdr3_aa: CASSDTGGGNYGYTF
cdr3_nt: TGCGCCAGCAGTGATACAGGGGGCGGGAACTATGGCTACACCTTC

v_call: TRBV19
clone_size: few
d_call: TRBD1
j_call: TRBJ1-5
cdr3_aa: CASSGTGGAKKPQHF
cdr3_nt: TGTGCCAGTAGCGGGACAGGGGGCGCGAAAAAGCCCCAGCATTTT

v_call: TRBV7-2
clone_size: -
d_call: TRBD1
j_call: TRBJ2-1
cdr3_aa: CASSLVAGGNLGEQFF
cdr3_nt: TGTGCCAGCAGCTTAGTCGCAGGGGGAAATTTGGGTGAGCAGTTCTTC

v_call: TRBV9
clone_size: -
d_call: -
j_call: TRBJ1-2
cdr3_aa: CASSVEYRESGDTF
cdr3_nt: TGTGCCAGCAGCGTAGAGTACAGAGAGTCCGGCGACACCTTC